What follows are 27 T cell receptor beta chains derived from one specimen sequenced in a study of CD8+ T cells in alopecia areata. RNA, once extracted, was reverse transcribed into cDNA for use as the sequencing template. The table came from immunoSEQ multiplex PCR; TCRdb's copy has only in-frame clones and leaves some out. The sample contains around 100,000 clones, roughly 56% of which appear only once. Noted treatment: oral pan-JAK inhibitor, 5-10 mg twice daily. The sequencing here drew on CD8+ T cells sorted from blood, taken at approximately week 60, from a patient treated with tofacitinib. The receptors shown here come from a human donor with alopecia areata.

This clone was seen a handful of times. The CDR3 is CASSQDSQGSYSNQPQHF. CDR3 nucleotides: TGCGCCAGCAGCCAAGACAGTCAGGGGAGCTATAGCAATCAGCCCCAGCATTTT. The V gene is TRBV4-1, the J gene TRBJ1-5, with a weak D call TRBD1 (6 bases). Germline CDR1 is MGHRA and CDR2 is YSYEKL. This CDR3 region has 18 residues. V lost 0 bases, J lost 0 bases, and 15 bases lay in between.

CDR3 sequence reads: CASSLSWGKETQYF. DNA of the CDR3: TGTGCCAGCAGTTTAAGCTGGGGGAAAGAGACCCAGTACTTC. The gene calls are TRBV28 and TRBJ2-5, with D perhaps matching TRBD1 or TRBD2 (5 bases each). Trimming took 2 bases from V and 3 from J, leaving 10 bases between them. Per germline, CDR1 MDHEN and CDR2 SYDVKM. The CDR3 covers 14 residues. Full variable domain (outside the CDR3, taken from reference TRBV28 and TRBJ2-5): DVKVTQSSRYLVKRTGEKVFLECVQDMDHENMFWYRQDPGLGLRLIYFSYDVKMKEKGDIPEGYSVSREKKERFSLILESASTNQTSMYLCASSLSWGKETQYFGPGTRLLVL.

This clone occurred a few times. CDR3: CASSQAMTSPHEQYF. In DNA form, the CDR3 reads TGTGCCAGCAGCCAAGCGATGACTAGCCCCCACGAGCAGTACTTC. This sequence joins TRBV4-2 and TRBJ2-7, with 7 bases fitting TRBD2. The CDR3 extends over 15 amino acids. Germline assignment: CDR1 LGHNA and CDR2 YNFKEQ. Trimming cost V 1 base and J 5 bases; bases outside gene matches: 8.

The V call is TRBV7-9, the J call TRBJ2-7; D may be TRBD1 (5 bases). V was cut by 3 bases and J by 5 bases, with 11 bases left in between. Germline V gene sequence: CDR1 SEHNR, CDR2 FQNEAQ (reference sequence). The CDR3 loop spans 13 amino acids. The DNA for the CDR3 is TGTGCCAGCAGCTTGAGTCAGGGCAACGAGCAGTACTTC. Encoded protein: CASSLSQGNEQYF. Looking up the rest from reference TRBV7-9 and TRBJ2-7 gives the full variable domain: DTGVSQNPRHKITKRGQNVTFRCDPISEHNRLYWYRQTLGQGPEFLTYFQNEAQLEKSRLLSDRFSAERPKGSFSTLEIQRTEQGDSAMYLCASSLSQGNEQYFGPGTRLTVT.

This chain connects TRBV5-1 to TRBJ2-5; D gene unclear. Trimming shortened V by 4 bases and J by 2 bases, and 3 bases separated the two germline ends. Germline V gene lookup returns CDR1 SGHRS and CDR2 YFSETQ. The CDR3 loop spans 11 amino acids. Written as DNA, the CDR3 is TGCGCCAGCAGCACACAAGAGACCCAGTACTTC. It specifies CASSTQETQYF.

The rearrangement links TRBV5-5 to TRBJ2-1; D possibly corresponds to TRBD2 (6 bases). Germline-derived CDR1 and CDR2 are SGHKS and YYEKEE (reference sequence). The CDR3 length is 14 residues. Trimming cost V 2 bases and J 3 bases, with 9 bases left between them. The CDR3 here is CASSFPGDYNEQFF. DNA for the CDR3: TGTGCCAGCAGCTTTCCGGGGGACTACAATGAGCAGTTCTTC.

This sequence joins TRBV19 and TRBJ1-5; D not resolved. The germline gives CDR1 LNHDA, CDR2 SQIVND (reference sequence). CDR3 length equals 15 residues. V shed 1 base and J shed 2 bases, with 9 bases lying between them. This CDR3 reads CASSIAAGGNQPQHF. The DNA of the CDR3 is TGTGCCAGTAGTATAGCCGCCGGGGGCAATCAGCCCCAGCATTTT.

The V call is TRBV20-1, the J call TRBJ2-3; D is unclear. Germline CDR1 DFQATT, CDR2 SNEGSKA (reference sequence). Deletions cut 2 bases from V and 11 bases from J, with 11 bases between. The CDR3 runs to 11 residues. Here the CDR3 DNA reads TGCAGTGCTAGAATTCTTTGGGGGCAGTATTTT. As protein: CSARILWGQYF.

This clone was seen a handful of times. The chain has TRBV27 and TRBJ2-5; TRBD1 matches at 12 bases. This CDR3 is built from 15 residues. J was trimmed by 7 bases and V by 6 bases; bases with no gene match: 9. Germline assignment: CDR1 MNHEY and CDR2 SMNVEV (reference sequence). CDR3 protein: CASSFRDRGRGTQYF. CDR3 DNA: TGTGCCAGCAGCTTCCGGGACAGGGGGCGAGGGACCCAGTACTTC.

This chain joins TRBV18 and TRBJ2-7, with D unresolved. CDR3 length: 13 residues. Germline V gene lookup returns CDR1 KGHSH and CDR2 LQKENI. V shed 3 bases and J shed 3 bases, with 9 bases lying between them. CDR3 loop: CASSPPAIYEQYF. The CDR3 DNA sequence: TGTGCCAGCTCACCGCCGGCGATCTACGAGCAGTACTTC.

This chain joins TRBV9 and TRBJ1-5; 7 nucleotides agree with TRBD1. V was clipped by 3 bases and J by 3 bases; unmatched bases: 15. The CDR3 contains 18 residues. Germline loops: CDR1 SGDLS, CDR2 YYNGEE. In nucleotides, the CDR3 is TGTGCCAGCAGCGCCGGGTCCGGGACAGTGGGAAACAATCAGCCCCAGCATTTT. This translates into CASSAGSGTVGNNQPQHF.

This chain connects TRBV4-1 to TRBJ1-5; D gene unclear. Germline V gene lookup returns CDR1 MGHRA and CDR2 YSYEKL. The CDR3 spans 15 residues. Trimming pared 1 base from V and 2 bases from J, leaving 9 bases between. This chain's CDR3 is CASSQVHNRNQPQHF. CDR3 coding DNA: TGCGCCAGCAGCCAAGTACACAACCGCAATCAGCCCCAGCATTTT.

The gene calls are TRBV11-2 and TRBJ1-2; D not certain. CDR3 length: 15 residues. CDR1 and CDR2 from the germline V gene are SGHAT and FQNNGV. The ends were cut back, 1 base at V and 7 bases at J, with 16 bases in the middle. CDR3 coding DNA: TGTGCCAGCAGCTTAGGCGGGAGGGCAGGCTCTGGCTACACCTTC. Protein: CASSLGGRAGSGYTF.

This rearrangement joins TRBV18 to TRBJ1-2; TRBD1 agrees at 9 bases. Germline V gene sequence: CDR1 KGHSH, CDR2 LQKENI. J lost 3 bases, V lost 2 bases, and 7 bases had no gene match. The CDR3 loop spans 16 amino acids. Here the CDR3 reads CASSPNIGDRDYGYTF. The CDR3 DNA reads as TGTGCCAGCTCACCAAATATCGGGGACAGGGACTATGGCTACACCTTC.

This clone has a handful of counts. The V and J genes are TRBV27 and TRBJ1-3; D gene uncertain. Trimming removed 4 bases from V and 4 bases from J, with 11 bases in between. Germline CDR1 and CDR2: MNHEY and SMNVEV (reference sequence). The CDR3 loop spans 14 amino acids. The CDR3 nucleotides read TGTGCCAGCAGTTCCTTCGGAGGGGGAAACACCATATATTTT. Encoded protein: CASSSFGGGNTIYF.

The chain recombines TRBV18 with TRBJ1-4, with TRBD1 identical over 7 bases. V lost 4 bases, J lost 2 bases, and 7 bases stayed unmatched. This CDR3 region has 16 residues. CDR1 KGHSH and CDR2 LQKENI come from the germline V gene. CDR3 in amino acids: CASSLVTGATNEKLFF. CDR3 DNA sequence: TGTGCCAGCTCACTCGTAACAGGGGCCACTAATGAAAAACTGTTTTTT.

This clone is a singleton in its sample. This chain uses TRBV11-2 with TRBJ1-2; D is uncertain. V was shortened by 5 bases and J by 3 bases, with 16 bases between the two germline ends. CDR1 SGHAT and CDR2 FQNNGV come from the germline V gene. This CDR3 contains 15 residues. Written as DNA, the CDR3 is TGTGCCAGCAGCCCTAAGACGGATTGGGACTATGGCTACACCTTC. It codes for CASSPKTDWDYGYTF.

This chain uses TRBV27 with TRBJ2-2; D is uncertain. This CDR3 has 15 amino acids. Germline V CDR1 and CDR2: MNHEY, SMNVEV (reference sequence). V lost 2 bases to trimming and J lost 4 bases, with 11 bases between them. The CDR3 DNA follows: TGTGCCAGCAGTTTAATCCAGGATTCCACCGGGGAGCTGTTTTTT. Translation: CASSLIQDSTGELFF.

This sequence joins TRBV4-1 and TRBJ2-7, with 10 bases fitting TRBD2. The V and J ends lost 2 bases and 5 bases, in that order; junction bases with no gene match: 3. CDR3 size: 14 residues. CDR1 is MGHRA and CDR2 is YSYEKL in the germline V gene. CDR3 in amino acids: CASSQPSGGHEQYF. DNA of the CDR3: TGCGCCAGCAGCCAACCTAGCGGGGGCCACGAGCAGTACTTC.

This clone was detected a few times. The chain combines TRBV7-9 with TRBJ2-7; D possibly corresponds to TRBD2 (5 bases). This CDR3 spans 15 amino acids. The V end lost 5 bases, the J end lost 4 bases, and 18 bases lay between the germline ends. Germline assignment: CDR1 SEHNR and CDR2 FQNEAQ (reference sequence). The CDR3 coding sequence is TGTGCCAGCAGCAGCCGGGGTGAGGTAGGATACGAGCAGTACTTC. This encodes CASSSRGEVGYEQYF.

The chain couples TRBV27 to TRBJ2-7; D possibly corresponds to TRBD2 (6 bases). Trimming stripped 6 bases from V and 3 bases from J, with 12 bases between. This CDR3 spans 13 amino acids. Germline values: CDR1 MNHEY, CDR2 SMNVEV (reference sequence). CDR3 residues: CASSPRGFYEQYF. In DNA form, the CDR3 reads TGTGCCAGCAGCCCCCGGGGGTTCTACGAGCAGTACTTC.

This clone showed up just a few times. J is TRBJ1-2 and V is TRBV9; D is ambiguous. From germline, CDR1 is SGDLS and CDR2 YYNGEE. Trimming removed 0 bases at V and 6 bases at J, with 12 bases between. The CDR3 runs to 14 residues. The CDR3 DNA is TGTGCCAGCAGCGTAGCCGCGGAGGTGGATGGCTACACCTTC. Its translation: CASSVAAEVDGYTF.

V and J are TRBV7-9 and TRBJ2-7; possible D gene TRBD1, 5 bases. CDR1 is SEHNR and CDR2 is FQNEAQ in the germline V gene (reference sequence). The CDR3 is made up of 13 amino acids. Trimming left V 9 bases short and J 0 bases short, with 12 bases between. CDR3 residues: CASIADSSYEQYF. In DNA form, the CDR3 reads TGTGCCAGTATTGCAGACAGCTCCTACGAGCAGTACTTC.

This clone was seen once. The rearrangement joins TRBV6-1 to TRBJ1-2, with D tentatively TRBD1 (6 bases). The CDR3 has 14 amino acids. Trimming took off 2 bases at V and 6 bases at J, with 13 bases between the two ends. Germline CDR1 MNHNS, CDR2 SASEGT. The CDR3 DNA reads as TGTGCCAGCAGTGAACACCAGGGGCGCGATGGCTACACCTTC. Protein product: CASSEHQGRDGYTF.

The chain recombines TRBV7-8 with TRBJ2-7, with 7 bases matching TRBD1. V trimming: 4 bases; J trimming: 0 bases; junction bases outside the gene matches: 6. The V gene's germline CDR1 is SGHVS and CDR2 FQNEAQ. This CDR3 is 15 amino acids long. The CDR3 loop reads CASSSQGQDSYEQYF. The DNA for the CDR3 is TGTGCCAGCAGCTCCCAAGGACAGGACTCCTACGAGCAGTACTTC.

V gene TRBV5-6 combines with J gene TRBJ1-5, with TRBD1 matching 9 bases. The CDR3 length is 15 residues. The germline V gene has CDR1 SGHDT and CDR2 YYEEEE. With V trimmed by 3 bases and J by 1 base, 2 bases remained unmatched. CDR3 sequence (DNA): TGTGCCAGCAGCTACGGGACAGGGAGCAATCAGCCCCAGCATTTT. Amino acids: CASSYGTGSNQPQHF. The full variable domain, rest sourced from reference TRBV5-6 and TRBJ1-5, is DAGVTQSPTHLIKTRGQQVTLRCSPKSGHDTVSWYQQALGQGPQFIFQYYEEEERQRGNFPDRFSGHQFPNYSSELNVNALLLGDSALYLCASSYGTGSNQPQHFGDGTRLSIL.

The V and J genes are TRBV9 and TRBJ2-2, with 9 positions matching TRBD1. Germline V lookup: CDR1 SGDLS, CDR2 YYNGEE. V shed 3 bases, J shed 2 bases, and the junction held 8 bases outside the gene matches. The CDR3 covers 17 residues. CDR3: CASSGRPQGANTGELFF. CDR3 DNA sequence: TGTGCCAGCAGCGGCCGACCACAGGGGGCTAACACCGGGGAGCTGTTTTTT. Together with reference TRBV9 and TRBJ2-2, the CDR3 gives the full variable domain: DSGVTQTPKHLITATGQRVTLRCSPRSGDLSVYWYQQSLDQGLQFLIQYYNGEERAKGNILERFSAQQFPDLHSELNLSSLELGDSALYFCASSGRPQGANTGELFFGEGSRLTVL.